This T cell receptor beta chain stems from a study of blood T cell repertoires in COVID-19. Study overall: Some COVID-19 samples were acute and others convalescent; all came from the United States, Italy and Spain.

The assay was immunoSEQ multiplex PCR, and TCRdb's table has in-frame clones only and misses some. The data show around 310,000 clones, over 85% seen once. This clone appeared a single time. CDR1 is LNHNV and CDR2 is YYDKDF in the germline V gene (reference sequence). CDR3 length equals 17 residues. The ends were cut back, 1 base at V and 7 bases at J, with 19 bases in the middle. Cohort placement rested on clinical history that participants reported themselves. J is TRBJ1-4 and V is TRBV15; the D gene is possibly TRBD1 (6 bases). The receptor comes from a woman between 25 and 40 years old who had recovered from COVID-19. The sequencing input was PBMCs or T cells enriched from blood (not recorded which). CDR3 sequence: CATSRVPYRDKSEKLFF. CDR3 bases: TGTGCCACCAGCAGAGTCCCCTACAGGGATAAGAGTGAAAAACTGTTTTTT.